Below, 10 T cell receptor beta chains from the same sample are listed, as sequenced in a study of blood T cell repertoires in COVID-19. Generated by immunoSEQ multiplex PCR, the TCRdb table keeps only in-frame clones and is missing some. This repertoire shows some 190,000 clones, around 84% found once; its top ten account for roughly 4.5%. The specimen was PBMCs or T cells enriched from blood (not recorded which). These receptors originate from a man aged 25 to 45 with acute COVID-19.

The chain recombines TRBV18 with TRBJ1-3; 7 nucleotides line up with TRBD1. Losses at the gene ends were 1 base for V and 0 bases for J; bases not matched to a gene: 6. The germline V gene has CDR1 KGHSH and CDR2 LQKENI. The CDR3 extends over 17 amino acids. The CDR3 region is CASSPRGGTASGNTIYF. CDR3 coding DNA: TGTGCCAGCTCACCACGGGGTGGGACAGCCTCTGGAAACACCATATATTTT.

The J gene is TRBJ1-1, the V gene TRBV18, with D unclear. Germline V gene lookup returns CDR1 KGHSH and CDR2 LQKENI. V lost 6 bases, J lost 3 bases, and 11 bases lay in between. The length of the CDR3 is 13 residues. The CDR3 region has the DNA TGTGCCAGCTCCAAGTCCGGGGACACTGAAGCTTTCTTT. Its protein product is CASSKSGDTEAFF.

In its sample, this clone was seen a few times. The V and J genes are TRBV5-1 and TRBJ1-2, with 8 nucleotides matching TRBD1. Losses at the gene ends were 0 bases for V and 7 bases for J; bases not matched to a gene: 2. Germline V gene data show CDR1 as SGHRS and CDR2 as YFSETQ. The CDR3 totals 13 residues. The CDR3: CASSLDTGGGYTF. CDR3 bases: TGCGCCAGCAGCTTGGATACAGGGGGTGGCTACACCTTC.

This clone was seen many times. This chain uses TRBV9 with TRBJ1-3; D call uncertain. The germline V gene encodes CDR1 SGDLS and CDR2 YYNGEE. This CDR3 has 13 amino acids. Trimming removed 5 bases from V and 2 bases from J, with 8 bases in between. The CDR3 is CASSTGTGNTIYF. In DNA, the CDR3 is TGTGCCAGCAGTACGGGTACTGGAAACACCATATATTTT.

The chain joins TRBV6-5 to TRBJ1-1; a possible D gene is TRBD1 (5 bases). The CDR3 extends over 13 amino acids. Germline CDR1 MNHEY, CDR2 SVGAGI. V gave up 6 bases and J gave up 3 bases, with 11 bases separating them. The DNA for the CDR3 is TGTGCCAGCAGAGAGGGAGGGGACACTGAAGCTTTCTTT. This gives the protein CASREGGDTEAFF.

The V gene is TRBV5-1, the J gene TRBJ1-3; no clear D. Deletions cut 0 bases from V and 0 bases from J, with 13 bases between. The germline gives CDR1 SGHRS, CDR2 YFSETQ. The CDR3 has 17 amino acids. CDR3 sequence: CASSLVAGLLSGNTIYF. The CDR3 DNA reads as TGCGCCAGCAGCTTGGTCGCTGGACTCCTCTCTGGAAACACCATATATTTT.

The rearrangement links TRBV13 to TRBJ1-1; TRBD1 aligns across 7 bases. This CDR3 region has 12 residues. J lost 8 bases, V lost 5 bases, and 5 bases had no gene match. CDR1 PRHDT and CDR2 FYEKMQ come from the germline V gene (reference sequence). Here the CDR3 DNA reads TGTGCCAGCAGCAGAGGGGGCCAGGAAGCTTTCTTT. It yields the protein CASSRGGQEAFF.

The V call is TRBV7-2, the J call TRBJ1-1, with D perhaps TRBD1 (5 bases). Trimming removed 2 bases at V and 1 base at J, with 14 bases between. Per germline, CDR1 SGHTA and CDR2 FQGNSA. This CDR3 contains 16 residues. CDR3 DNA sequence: TGTGCCAGCAGCTTAATCGTAGGGGCAAGGAACACTGAAGCTTTCTTT. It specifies CASSLIVGARNTEAFF.

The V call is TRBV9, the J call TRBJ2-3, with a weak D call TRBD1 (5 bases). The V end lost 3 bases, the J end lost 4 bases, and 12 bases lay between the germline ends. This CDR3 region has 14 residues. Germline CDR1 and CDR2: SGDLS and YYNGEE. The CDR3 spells CASSAAGLADTQYF. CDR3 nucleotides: TGTGCCAGCAGCGCGGCAGGGTTGGCAGATACGCAGTATTTT. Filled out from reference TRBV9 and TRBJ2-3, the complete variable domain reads DSGVTQTPKHLITATGQRVTLRCSPRSGDLSVYWYQQSLDQGLQFLIQYYNGEERAKGNILERFSAQQFPDLHSELNLSSLELGDSALYFCASSAAGLADTQYFGPGTRLTVL.

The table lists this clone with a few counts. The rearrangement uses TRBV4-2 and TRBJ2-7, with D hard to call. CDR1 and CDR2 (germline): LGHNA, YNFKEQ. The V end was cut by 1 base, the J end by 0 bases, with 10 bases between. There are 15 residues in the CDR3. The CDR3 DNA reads TGTGCCAGCAGCCAAGTTCGAAGCGTCTCCTACGAGCAGTACTTC. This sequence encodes CASSQVRSVSYEQYF.